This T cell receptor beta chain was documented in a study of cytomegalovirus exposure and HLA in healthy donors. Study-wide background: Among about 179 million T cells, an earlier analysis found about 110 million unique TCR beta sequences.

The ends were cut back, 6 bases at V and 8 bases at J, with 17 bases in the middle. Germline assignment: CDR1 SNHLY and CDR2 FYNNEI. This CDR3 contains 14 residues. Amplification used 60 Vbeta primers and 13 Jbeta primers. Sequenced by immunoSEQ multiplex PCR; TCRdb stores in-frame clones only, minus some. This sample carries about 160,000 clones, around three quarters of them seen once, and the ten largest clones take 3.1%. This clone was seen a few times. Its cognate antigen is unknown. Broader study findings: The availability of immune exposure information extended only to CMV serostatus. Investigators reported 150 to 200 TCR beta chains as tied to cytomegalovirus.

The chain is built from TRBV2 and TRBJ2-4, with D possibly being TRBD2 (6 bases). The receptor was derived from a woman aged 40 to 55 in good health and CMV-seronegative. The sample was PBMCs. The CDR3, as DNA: TGTGCCAGCAGACCTCGGGGGTCCGGGGACATTCAGTACTTC. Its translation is CASRPRGSGDIQYF. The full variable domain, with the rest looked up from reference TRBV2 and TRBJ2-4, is EPEVTQTPSHQVTQMGQEVILRCVPISNHLYFYWYRQILGQKVEFLVSFYNNEISEKSEIFDDQFSVERPDGSNFTLKIRSTKLEDSAMYFCASRPRGSGDIQYFGAGTRLSVL.